The T cell receptor beta chain described here comes from a study of cytomegalovirus exposure and HLA in healthy donors. Study-level findings and limits: Data from an earlier analysis indicated that most TCR beta V segments were productive either about 90% or about 30% of the time. Later analysis showed TCR association rates varying by HLA locus, highest for DRB1 and lowest for HLA-C. The Asian-associated ancestry cluster reportedly had fewer N-insertions than the 666-donor mean in a later analysis.

Turning to this clone: Its specificity is unknown.

It was with 60 Vbeta and 13 Jbeta primers that the PCR ran. Sequencing was performed with immunoSEQ multiplex PCR; in TCRdb, only in-frame clones are kept and a portion is missing. The data show about 280,000 clones, roughly 89% seen once. Each donor's status was that of a healthy bone marrow donor. The TCR sequence derives from a woman aged 18-35 years in good health and CMV-seronegative. The specimen was PBMCs.

CDR3 sequence reads: CASSPGTGTDTQYF. In DNA form, the CDR3 reads TGTGCCAGCAGTCCCGGGACAGGGACAGATACGCAGTATTTT. This rearrangement joins TRBV6-4 to TRBJ2-3; TRBD1 agrees at 9 bases. V gave up 5 bases and J gave up 3 bases; unmatched junction bases: 3. CDR3 length: 14 residues. Germline CDR1 reads MRHNA; CDR2 reads SNTAGT.